These 9 T cell receptor beta chains originate from one sample sequenced in a study of T cell responses to AZD1222 COVID-19 vaccine. The protocol was immunoSEQ multiplex PCR, while the TCRdb copy is restricted to in-frame clones and leaves out a portion. This repertoire shows approximately 110,000 clones, over 75% found once; its top ten account for around 2.5%. The source was peripheral blood, collected on day 0 of AZD1222 vaccination. The source of these receptors is an adult in good health.

The chain couples TRBV7-6 to TRBJ2-2, with D possibly being TRBD2 (5 bases). This CDR3 is 14 amino acids long. V lost 4 bases, J lost 3 bases, and 9 bases lay in between. CDR1 SGHVS and CDR2 FNYEAQ come from the germline V gene. The CDR3 is CASSSDWDTGELFF. CDR3 sequence (DNA): TGTGCCAGCAGCTCGGACTGGGACACCGGGGAGCTGTTTTTT.

The chain couples TRBV5-1 to TRBJ2-7, with TRBD2 matching over 8 bases. The germline V gene has CDR1 SGHRS and CDR2 YFSETQ. With 4 bases clipped from V and 6 bases from J, the junction kept 6 bases outside the gene matches. There are 13 residues in the CDR3. The CDR3: CASSASGSLEQYF. As DNA, the CDR3 is TGCGCCAGCAGCGCCAGCGGGAGCCTCGAGCAGTACTTC.

This chain connects TRBV19 to TRBJ1-1, with TRBD1 matching over 10 bases. The junction had 17 bases not matched to a gene; V was cut back by 10 bases and J by 6 bases. Germline lookup yields CDR1 LNHDA and CDR2 SQIVND (reference sequence). The CDR3 consists of 16 residues. The CDR3 spells CATSGGDRGSSAEAFF. The CDR3 DNA reads TGTGCCACCAGCGGAGGGGACAGGGGATCGTCCGCTGAAGCTTTCTTT.

The chain combines TRBV5-6 with TRBJ1-1; D is unclear. This CDR3 is built from 13 residues. Trimming pared 0 bases from V and 4 bases from J, leaving 7 bases between. The germline V gene encodes CDR1 SGHDT and CDR2 YYEEEE. The CDR3 is CASSLAAGTEAFF. Here the CDR3 DNA reads TGTGCCAGCAGCTTGGCGGCGGGCACTGAAGCTTTCTTT.

The rearrangement uses TRBV28 and TRBJ1-4; tentatively, D is TRBD1 (6 bases). Germline lookup yields CDR1 MDHEN and CDR2 SYDVKM. The CDR3 is 14 amino acids. Trimming removed 3 bases from V and 8 bases from J, with 13 bases in between. CDR3 protein: CASSFSGVGEKLFF. In DNA, the CDR3 is TGTGCCAGCAGTTTCTCAGGGGTAGGGGAAAAACTGTTTTTT. The full variable domain, rest sourced from reference TRBV28 and TRBJ1-4, is DVKVTQSSRYLVKRTGEKVFLECVQDMDHENMFWYRQDPGLGLRLIYFSYDVKMKEKGDIPEGYSVSREKKERFSLILESASTNQTSMYLCASSFSGVGEKLFFGSGTQLSVL.

This chain's CDR3 is CASSPGVGMGEQYF. In DNA, the CDR3 is TGTGCCAGCAGCCCCGGGGTAGGGATGGGCGAGCAGTACTTC. The rearrangement uses TRBV11-1 and TRBJ2-7; D is possibly TRBD2 (5 bases). This CDR3 region has 14 residues. CDR1 SGHAT and CDR2 FQDESV come from the germline V gene (reference sequence). The V end lost 5 bases, the J end lost 6 bases, and 17 bases lay between the germline ends.

V and J are TRBV27 and TRBJ2-7; 7 bases map to TRBD2. V lost 1 base, J lost 6 bases, and 6 bases stayed unmatched. The germline CDR1 and CDR2 sequences are MNHEY and SMNVEV (reference sequence). CDR3 length: 14 residues. The CDR3 loop is CASSLWGRAVEQYF. The CDR3 DNA sequence: TGTGCCAGCAGTTTATGGGGGAGGGCCGTCGAGCAGTACTTC.

This chain connects TRBV5-1 to TRBJ1-6; TRBD1 matches 10 bases. CDR1 is SGHRS, CDR2 YFSETQ, per germline. Trimming at V came to 0 bases and at J to 8 bases, leaving 5 bases not matched to a gene. The CDR3 consists of 16 residues. The CDR3 region has the DNA TGCGCCAGCAGCTTGGGGACAGGGGGTTTTGATTCACCCCTCCACTTT. As protein: CASSLGTGGFDSPLHF.

V gene TRBV6-5 combines with J gene TRBJ2-7; D is undetermined. Trimming removed 6 bases from V and 1 base from J, with 10 bases in between. The CDR3 length is 13 residues. CDR1 and CDR2 from the germline V gene are MNHEY and SVGAGI. The CDR3 DNA reads TGTGCCAGCAGCCTTAATCCGTCCTACGAGCAGTACTTC. Its translation: CASSLNPSYEQYF.